The 14 T cell receptor beta chains listed next were all sequenced from one sample in a study of T-cell reconstitution after alpha-beta-depleted transplantation in children. TCRbeta library preparation incorporated unique molecular identifiers. TCRdb fed the PCR reads into MiXCR, producing one record per CDR3 protein. The sample consists of some 240,000 distinct CDR3 sequences, around 12% of them appearing once. Here the sequenced sample was PBMCs from the stem cell graft donor, taken from the stem cell graft. The receptors here all came from a human donor who donated a stem cell graft to a child with acute lymphoblastic leukemia.

This clonotype was observed many times. The J gene is TRBJ1-1, the V gene TRBV20-1; D unresolved. This CDR3 has 13 amino acids. The germline V gene has CDR1 DFQATT and CDR2 SNEGSKA (reference sequence). V dropped 3 bases and J dropped 2 bases, with 10 bases sitting between them. CDR3 in DNA: TGCAGTGCTAGGGATGCACAAAACACTGAAGCTTTCTTT. This codes for CSARDAQNTEAFF.

This clonotype has just a few counts. The chain has TRBV5-6 and TRBJ1-2; possible D gene TRBD1, 5 bases. The CDR3 runs 13 residues. V was trimmed by 4 bases and J by 6 bases, leaving 13 bases between them. From germline, CDR1 is SGHDT and CDR2 YYEEEE. In DNA, the CDR3 is TGTGCCAGCAGCCGGGACTATAGTCATGGCTACACCTTC. Its translation: CASSRDYSHGYTF.

CDR3 region: CASRTGASGYTF. The CDR3, as DNA: TGTGCCAGCAGGACAGGGGCGAGCGGCTACACCTTC. V usage is TRBV27 and J usage is TRBJ1-2, with 8 bases identical to TRBD1. CDR1 is MNHEY, CDR2 SMNVEV, per germline (reference sequence). The CDR3 loop spans 12 amino acids. The J segment lost 8 bases and the V segment lost 6 bases, leaving 5 bases of the junction unmatched.

This clonotype was counted many times. This chain joins TRBV20-1 and TRBJ2-3; no definite D call. CDR1 is DFQATT and CDR2 is SNEGSKA in the germline V gene (reference sequence). The CDR3 spans 18 residues. The V gene lost 0 bases and the J gene lost 5 bases, with 24 bases spanning the gap. The CDR3 loop is CSARDRSLGSLKVDTQYF. As DNA, the CDR3 is TGCAGTGCTAGAGATAGAAGCCTTGGGTCATTGAAAGTAGATACGCAGTATTTT.

J is TRBJ2-2 and V is TRBV28; the match to TRBD1 covers 7 bases. Germline values: CDR1 MDHEN, CDR2 SYDVKM. The CDR3 covers 15 residues. V lost 2 bases and J lost 5; bases outside the gene matches: 5. CDR3: CASSLKGAETGELFF. CDR3 coding DNA: TGTGCCAGCAGTTTAAAGGGGGCGGAGACCGGGGAGCTGTTTTTT.

There are many counts of this clonotype. J is TRBJ2-4 and V is TRBV6-5; TRBD1 agrees at 11 bases. V shed 2 bases and J 9 bases; nucleotides not matched to a gene: 18. The CDR3 contains 19 residues. CDR1 is MNHEY, CDR2 SVGAGI, per germline. For the CDR3, the DNA is TGTGCCAGCAGTTACACATTTTCGGACAGGGGGCAGATAAGGGGCATTCAGTACTTC. This encodes CASSYTFSDRGQIRGIQYF.

The chain combines TRBV20-1 with TRBJ2-7; D is undetermined. V dropped 3 bases and J dropped 7 bases, with 7 bases sitting between them. This CDR3 has 10 amino acids. Germline V gene data show CDR1 as DFQATT and CDR2 as SNEGSKA (reference sequence). CDR3 nucleotide sequence: TGCAGTGCTAGTCGGAGTGAGCAGTACTTC. Its translation: CSASRSEQYF.

About this clonotype: Just one base apart from a much larger clone, this may be a read error. The chain has TRBV12-3 or TRBV12-4 and TRBJ2-2; possibly TRBD2 for D (5 bases). V gave up 6 bases and J gave up 7 bases, with 18 bases separating them. The CDR3 sequence is 15 residues long. CDR3 loop: CASSLGLRISGELFF. In DNA, the CDR3 is TGTGCCAGCAGCCTCGGACTTCGGATTAGCGGGGAGCTGTTTTTT.

This clonotype was seen at least ten times. The chain combines TRBV28 with TRBJ2-5; 8 bases are shared with TRBD1. The CDR3 sequence is 16 residues long. CDR1 MDHEN and CDR2 SYDVKM come from the germline V gene. The junction had 8 bases not matched to a gene; V was cut back by 5 bases and J by 0 bases. CDR3 residues: CASSPGPGGYQETQYF. The CDR3 DNA reads TGTGCCAGCAGTCCTGGTCCAGGGGGCTACCAAGAGACCCAGTACTTC.

In its sample, this clonotype was seen many times. The genes are TRBV7-9 and TRBJ1-2; D call uncertain. The CDR3 length is 15 residues. Trimming removed 0 bases at V and 7 bases at J, with 15 bases between. Germline values: CDR1 SEHNR, CDR2 FQNEAQ (reference sequence). The CDR3 DNA reads as TGTGCCAGCAGCTTAGCGGGCAGATCTCCGGGTGGCTACACCTTC. Protein product: CASSLAGRSPGGYTF.

This clonotype was detected many times. This chain uses TRBV6-4 with TRBJ2-3; the match to TRBD2 covers 8 bases. Trimming removed 4 bases from V and 5 bases from J; junction bases left unmatched: 2. The CDR3 loop spans 13 amino acids. Germline V gene lookup returns CDR1 MRHNA and CDR2 SNTAGT. The CDR3 DNA reads as TGTGCCAGCAGTGCGGCGGGAGGAGATACGCAGTATTTT. This codes for CASSAAGGDTQYF.

This clonotype was observed many times. The chain combines TRBV20-1 with TRBJ2-1; 13 bases line up with TRBD2. The CDR3 length is 15 residues. J lost 4 bases, V lost 6 bases, and 6 bases had no gene match. The germline gives CDR1 DFQATT, CDR2 SNEGSKA (reference sequence). CDR3 in amino acids: CSASRGLAGYNEQFF. DNA for the CDR3: TGCAGTGCCTCTAGGGGACTAGCGGGATACAATGAGCAGTTCTTC.

The table lists this clonotype with many counts. The chain has TRBV2 and TRBJ2-1; D perhaps matches TRBD2 (5 bases). Germline V gene data show CDR1 as SNHLY and CDR2 as FYNNEI. The CDR3 loop spans 9 amino acids. V was clipped by 8 bases and J by 9 bases, with 5 bases between them. Here the CDR3 reads CASGSEQFF. The CDR3 coding sequence is TGTGCCAGCGGGAGTGAGCAGTTCTTC.

This clonotype was counted at least ten times. The chain employs TRBV15 and TRBJ2-1, with TRBD2 identical over 7 bases. Germline-derived CDR1 and CDR2 are LNHNV and YYDKDF (reference sequence). This CDR3 comprises 16 residues. V was pared by 1 base and J by 0 bases, with 3 bases of the junction left unmatched. The CDR3 sequence is CATSRGGRGSYNEQFF. Written as DNA, the CDR3 is TGTGCCACCAGCAGAGGGGGGAGGGGCTCCTACAATGAGCAGTTCTTC.